The clone carrying this T cell receptor beta chain was detected only once. Measured with immunoSEQ multiplex PCR; TCRdb has only the in-frame clones, and not every one. The sample has around 160,000 clones, roughly 90% seen once. The sample belongs to a study of blood T cell repertoires in COVID-19. Looking at the study overall: In each case, the material was cDNA or gDNA derived from T cells, B-cell-depleted T cells, or PBMCs.

The receptor was isolated from a woman aged 25 to 45 with acute COVID-19. Sequenced material: PBMCs or T cells enriched from blood (not recorded which).

The CDR3 loop is CAISDSAGGNTIYF. The DNA for the CDR3 is TGTGCCATCAGTGACTCTGCGGGTGGAAACACCATATATTTT. The chain has TRBV10-3 and TRBJ1-3, with no clear D. Germline values: CDR1 ENHRY, CDR2 SYGVKD. This CDR3 region has 14 residues. Trimming cost V 3 bases and J 3 bases, with 9 bases left between them.